Described below is a single T cell receptor (beta chain) sequence and its context. The antigen remains undetermined. Between the trimmed V and J ends, which lost 6 bases and 6 bases, there was a span of 12 bases. This CDR3 has 13 amino acids. The germline V gene has CDR1 SGHAT and CDR2 FQNNGV. The PCR employed 60 Vbeta primers together with 13 Jbeta primers. Libraries were prepared by immunoSEQ multiplex PCR; TCRdb keeps only in-frame clonotypes and omits some of them. The sample includes some 88,000 clones, 65% to 80% seen only once; the top ten take about a sixth. This record comes from a study of cytomegalovirus exposure and HLA in healthy donors. General observations from the study: Among immune exposure information, only CMV serostatus was available. A later analysis found TCR association rates differed by HLA locus, highest for DRB1 and lowest for HLA-C. With later analysis, a missense DCLRE1C variant became linked to TCR beta V- and J-gene trimming.

This sequence joins TRBV11-2 and TRBJ2-1; D is possibly TRBD2 (6 bases). The TCR originated in a woman in her late teens or twenties in good health and CMV-seropositive. What was sequenced was PBMCs. The CDR3 DNA is TGTGCCAGCAGAGGACTAAGGAGCAATGAGCAGTTCTTC. Protein product: CASRGLRSNEQFF.